This note documents a single T cell receptor beta chain sequence. This clonotype was seen more than once but under ten times. Its antigen remains unidentified. Base qualities are not at hand, and no much larger clone is one base apart. CDR1 and CDR2 were assigned from the germline V gene as SQVTM and ANQGSEA. V and J are truncated by 6 bases and 6 bases respectively, leaving an intervening sequence of 18 bases. The CDR3 goes from the cysteine to the phenylalanine over 14 residues. CDR3 DNA only is kept here, 42 bases in frame from base 1. Library preparation used PCR. TCRdb shows the sequencer as Illumina HiSeq 2500. Molecular barcoding was employed in the preparation of TCR libraries, with unique molecular identifiers being used to normalize TCRbeta repertoire quantification. Clones were called with MiXCR by TCRdb after fastp trimmed the public reads at Q25, and only in-frame beta chains were retained. When rows share a CDR3 protein, they turn into one entry using the most common DNA and genes. The table for this sample lists hundreds of thousands of distinct CDR3 sequences; over 25% of them were counted only once. The ten largest clones represent 2% to 3% of the sample.

This sample was taken from a study of T-cell reconstitution after alpha-beta-depleted transplantation in children (dated by TCRdb to about 2016). Broadly, across the study: T-cell immune reconstitution after TCRalphabeta/CD19-depleted allogeneic hematopoietic cell transplantation in children was quantitatively tracked in the study by means of TCR repertoire profiling.

The sample here was PBMCs from the stem cell graft donor, taken from the stem cell graft. The chain couples TRBV29-1 to TRBJ2-1, with the D gene not confidently named. This TCR came from a human donor who donated a stem cell graft to a child with aplastic anemia. Here the CDR3 is given as CSVGPPGFLNEQFF. In nucleotide form, the sequence is TGCAGCGTGGGCCCCCCAGGCTTCCTCAATGAGCAGTTCTTC.